The 23 T cell receptor beta chains below were found in one sample sequenced in a study of blood T cell repertoires in COVID-19 (dated by TCRdb to the early 2020s). Library creation used the immunoSEQ multiplex PCR assay. Here the immuneACCESS table is served through TCRdb, limited to in-frame sequences with V and J called. Missing clones are a known gap in these copies; in checked studies unresolved V genes cover under half, and the rest lacks a known reason. Recorded for this sample are about 140,000 clones; around 85% of them occurred a single time. Around 2.9% of the sample rests with the top ten. The sequencing input was peripheral blood. The receptors derive from a man between 45 and 60 years old with acute or convalescent COVID-19.

J is TRBJ2-7 and V is TRBV10-2, with D uncertain. Germline V gene lookup returns CDR1 WSHSY and CDR2 SAAADI. The CDR3 runs 11 residues. Trimming took off 3 bases at V and 3 bases at J, with 3 bases between the two ends. CDR3 in DNA: TGCGCCAGCAGTGACCTCTACGAGCAGTACTTC. Translation: CASSDLYEQYF.

V gene TRBV25-1 combines with J gene TRBJ1-2; 8 bases line up with TRBD1. The CDR3 covers 14 residues. V trimming: 1 base; J trimming: 8 bases; junction bases outside the gene matches: 6. The germline V gene has CDR1 MGHDK and CDR2 SYGVNS. DNA for the CDR3: TGTGCCAGCAGTGAATTGACAGGGGCGGGGGGCTACACCTTC. Protein product: CASSELTGAGGYTF.

This chain joins TRBV11-3 and TRBJ2-1; 10 bases align to TRBD2. The CDR3 spans 15 residues. Losses at the gene ends were 3 bases for V and 8 bases for J; bases not matched to a gene: 7. Germline V gene sequence: CDR1 SGHNT, CDR2 YENEEA. CDR3 loop: CASSFSSGSIDEQFF. The CDR3 nucleotides are TGTGCCAGCAGCTTCTCTAGCGGGAGTATCGATGAGCAGTTCTTC.

The chain links TRBV5-1 to TRBJ1-1, with TRBD1 as a possible D gene (5 bases). Germline CDR1 and CDR2: SGHRS and YFSETQ. The V end lost 0 bases, the J end lost 4 bases, and 13 bases lay between the germline ends. The CDR3 covers 15 residues. The CDR3 here is CASSLGVYGGTEAFF. The CDR3 region has the DNA TGCGCCAGCAGCTTGGGAGTGTACGGGGGCACTGAAGCTTTCTTT.

The chain joins TRBV5-1 to TRBJ2-7, with 12 bases identical to TRBD2. The CDR3 totals 15 residues. V was clipped by 7 bases and J by 1 base; unmatched bases: 6. Looked up from germline, CDR1 is SGHRS and CDR2 is YFSETQ. CDR3 nucleotide sequence: TGCGCCAGCGGGACGCTAGCGGGAGGGTCCTACGAGCAGTACTTC. Translation: CASGTLAGGSYEQYF.

This chain links TRBV7-9 with TRBJ1-2; no clear D. Germline loops: CDR1 SEHNR, CDR2 FQNEAQ (reference sequence). The CDR3 has 14 amino acids. With 1 base removed from V and 6 bases from J, the gap between germline ends came to 12 bases. The CDR3 is CASSLVELSHGYTF. CDR3 in DNA: TGTGCCAGCAGCTTAGTGGAGCTCTCCCATGGCTACACCTTC.

This chain uses TRBV10-3 with TRBJ2-7; possibly TRBD1 for D (5 bases). V lost 8 bases and J lost 4, with 15 bases in between. This CDR3 has 13 amino acids. CDR1 ENHRY and CDR2 SYGVKD come from the germline V gene. This CDR3 reads CAIQESRTYEQYF. As DNA, the CDR3 is TGTGCCATCCAGGAGTCCAGGACATACGAGCAGTACTTC.

This clone came up once. The chain recombines TRBV7-9 with TRBJ1-3; 8 bases are shared with TRBD1. Germline CDR1 and CDR2: SEHNR and FQNEAQ (reference sequence). Trimming at V came to 5 bases and at J to 2 bases, leaving 5 bases not matched to a gene. The CDR3 contains 15 residues. The CDR3 region is CASSPTGEPGNTIYF. CDR3 DNA sequence: TGTGCCAGCAGCCCGACAGGGGAACCTGGAAACACCATATATTTT.

J is TRBJ2-1 and V is TRBV11-2; the D is unclear. The germline CDR1 and CDR2 sequences are SGHAT and FQNNGV. Trimming removed 5 bases at V and 4 bases at J, with 18 bases between. The CDR3 runs 16 residues. DNA for the CDR3: TGTGCCAGCAGCCTCACGGTCTATCCACCTTACAATGAGCAGTTCTTC. Encoded protein: CASSLTVYPPYNEQFF.

This clone was recorded a few times. The chain uses TRBV2 and TRBJ2-2; D may be TRBD1 (5 bases). Germline values: CDR1 SNHLY, CDR2 FYNNEI. V was cut by 4 bases and J by 7 bases, with 16 bases left in between. The CDR3 is 15 amino acids. The CDR3 protein is CASSGVNQGDGELFF. The CDR3 DNA reads TGTGCCAGCAGTGGCGTTAACCAGGGTGACGGGGAGCTGTTTTTT.

The chain couples TRBV27 to TRBJ2-1; 15 bases agree with TRBD2. J was trimmed by 1 base and V by 5 bases; bases with no gene match: 9. Germline V gives CDR1 MNHEY, CDR2 SMNVEV (reference sequence). The CDR3 totals 19 residues. The CDR3 region is CASSPSGLAGGGSYNEQFF. DNA of the CDR3: TGTGCCAGCAGTCCCTCGGGACTAGCGGGGGGAGGATCCTACAATGAGCAGTTCTTC.

The gene calls are TRBV3-1 (or the pseudogene TRBV3-2) and TRBJ1-1; no firm D call. With 3 bases removed from V and 5 bases from J, the gap between germline ends came to 13 bases. The V gene's germline CDR1 is LGHDT and CDR2 YNNKEL (reference sequence). This CDR3 comprises 14 residues. This CDR3 is CASSQHSLSTEAFF. The CDR3 nucleotides read TGTGCCAGCAGCCAGCATAGCCTTTCTACTGAAGCTTTCTTT.

The chain is built from TRBV2 and TRBJ1-1; tentative D call: TRBD1 (5 bases). This CDR3 is 15 amino acids long. V shed 6 bases and J shed 7 bases, with 21 bases lying between them. Germline V gene sequence: CDR1 SNHLY, CDR2 FYNNEI. CDR3 sequence (DNA): TGTGCCAGCAGCGCATGGGGGGGGGATTTGGTTGAAGCTTTCTTT. This codes for CASSAWGGDLVEAFF.

The chain links TRBV15 to TRBJ1-2; a weak D match, TRBD1 (5 bases). Per the germline V gene, CDR1 is LNHNV and CDR2 is YYDKDF (reference sequence). This CDR3 spans 18 amino acids. The V end lost 0 bases, the J end lost 4 bases, and 21 bases lay between the germline ends. The CDR3 DNA sequence: TGTGCCACCAGCAGAGACAGGCTTCTGGGGGGGGAAAGCTATGGCTACACCTTC. The encoded protein is CATSRDRLLGGESYGYTF.

V and J are TRBV7-9 and TRBJ2-2, with D uncertain. The V gene's germline CDR1 is SEHNR and CDR2 FQNEAQ (reference sequence). This CDR3 contains 16 residues. Trimming took 1 base from V and 5 from J, leaving 14 bases between them. CDR3 in DNA: TGTGCCAGCAGCTTAGAGACTGGATTGCTTACCGGGGAGCTGTTTTTT. Translating gives CASSLETGLLTGELFF.

The chain employs TRBV6-5 and TRBJ1-1, with TRBD1 matching 7 bases. CDR3 size: 14 residues. CDR1 and CDR2 from the germline V gene are MNHEY and SVGAGI. With V trimmed by 4 bases and J by 10 bases, 12 bases remained unmatched. The chain's CDR3 is CASSLHSNRDRAFF. For the CDR3, the DNA is TGTGCCAGCAGTTTGCACTCGAACCGGGACAGAGCTTTCTTT.

The genes are TRBV6-4 and TRBJ2-1; 8 nucleotides match TRBD2. The CDR3 runs 14 residues. V shed 6 bases and J 11 bases; nucleotides not matched to a gene: 12. The germline gives CDR1 MRHNA, CDR2 SNTAGT. This CDR3 is CASSRGGVGGKQFF. Written as DNA, the CDR3 is TGTGCCAGCAGCCGGGGGGGCGTGGGAGGAAAGCAGTTCTTC.

CDR3 in DNA: TGTGCCAGCAGGGGAGACAGGACCCGAGGGTACGAGCAGTACTTC. This codes for CASRGDRTRGYEQYF. The chain uses TRBV6-5 and TRBJ2-7; D may be TRBD1 (6 bases). V was cut by 6 bases and J by 4 bases, with 19 bases left in between. Germline V gene lookup returns CDR1 MNHEY and CDR2 SVGAGI. This CDR3 comprises 15 residues.

The chain uses TRBV23-1 and TRBJ1-5, with 10 nucleotides matching TRBD1. TRBV23-1 is given ORF status, its function remaining uncertain. CDR3 size: 16 residues. V lost 1 base, J lost 5 bases, and 5 bases stayed unmatched. CDR3 DNA: TGCGCCAGCAGTCAATATGACAGGGGGCTAGATCAGCCCCAGCATTTT. Its protein is CASSQYDRGLDQPQHF.

The chain has TRBV9 and TRBJ1-1, with D uncertain. CDR1 and CDR2 (germline): SGDLS, YYNGEE. Trimming removed 0 bases at V and 5 bases at J, with 8 bases between. The CDR3 spans 13 residues. Here the CDR3 DNA reads TGTGCCAGCAGCGTAGTACTCCGAACTGAAGCTTTCTTT. Protein sequence: CASSVVLRTEAFF.

J is TRBJ1-5 and V is TRBV24-1; TRBD1 might be the D (5 bases). The CDR3 is 15 amino acids. Trimming cost V 6 bases and J 0 bases, with 11 bases left between them. CDR1 KGHDR and CDR2 SFDVKD come from the germline V gene. The CDR3 here is CATSPGGDSNQPQHF. CDR3 sequence (DNA): TGTGCCACCAGTCCCGGGGGGGATAGCAATCAGCCCCAGCATTTT.

This clone was observed a few times. The DNA for the CDR3 is TGTGCCAGCAGCCGTAACACCATATATTTT. Translation: CASSRNTIYF. This chain joins TRBV28 and TRBJ1-3; D is ambiguous. Per germline, CDR1 MDHEN and CDR2 SYDVKM. V was pared by 6 bases and J by 7 bases, with 4 bases between. The CDR3 spans 10 residues.

This rearrangement joins TRBV11-2 to TRBJ1-2; D is perhaps TRBD1 (5 bases). V lost 5 bases and J lost 3, with 7 bases in between. The CDR3 contains 12 residues. The germline V gene encodes CDR1 SGHAT and CDR2 FQNNGV. CDR3: CASSGGDYGYTF. Written as DNA, the CDR3 is TGTGCCAGCAGCGGGGGGGACTATGGCTACACCTTC. Full variable domain (rest looked up from reference TRBV11-2 and TRBJ1-2): EAGVAQSPRYKIIEKRQSVAFWCNPISGHATLYWYQQILGQGPKLLIQFQNNGVVDDSQLPKDRFSAERLKGVDSTLKIQPAKLEDSAVYLCASSGGDYGYTFGSGTRLTVV.